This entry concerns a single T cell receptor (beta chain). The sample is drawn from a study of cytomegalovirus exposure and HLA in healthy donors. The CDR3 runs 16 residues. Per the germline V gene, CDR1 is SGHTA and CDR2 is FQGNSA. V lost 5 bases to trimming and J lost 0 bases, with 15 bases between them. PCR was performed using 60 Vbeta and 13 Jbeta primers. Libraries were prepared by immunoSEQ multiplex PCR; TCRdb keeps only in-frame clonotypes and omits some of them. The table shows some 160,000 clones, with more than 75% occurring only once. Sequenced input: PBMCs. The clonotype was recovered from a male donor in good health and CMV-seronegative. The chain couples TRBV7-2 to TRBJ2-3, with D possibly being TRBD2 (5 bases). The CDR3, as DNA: TGTGCCAGCAGCCACGACGGGATGACTAGCACAGATACGCAGTATTTT. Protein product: CASSHDGMTSTDTQYF.